This T cell receptor (beta chain) is from a study of blood T cell repertoires in COVID-19. This clone was detected only a few times. TCRdb's copy holds only in-frame clones and misses some; the assay was immunoSEQ multiplex PCR. This sample has about 240,000 clones; roughly 83% occur once, and the top ten carry roughly 10%. Germline lookup yields CDR1 SGHRS and CDR2 YFSETQ. With 0 bases removed from V and 3 bases from J, the gap between germline ends came to 13 bases. The CDR3 loop spans 16 amino acids. This clonotype originated in an elderly woman with acute or convalescent COVID-19. Sequenced material: peripheral blood. J is TRBJ1-3 and V is TRBV5-1; D perhaps matches TRBD1 (5 bases). Here the CDR3 DNA reads TGCGCCAGCAGCTTGGATCCGTGGGGGGGTGGAAACACCATATATTTT. Translation: CASSLDPWGGGNTIYF.